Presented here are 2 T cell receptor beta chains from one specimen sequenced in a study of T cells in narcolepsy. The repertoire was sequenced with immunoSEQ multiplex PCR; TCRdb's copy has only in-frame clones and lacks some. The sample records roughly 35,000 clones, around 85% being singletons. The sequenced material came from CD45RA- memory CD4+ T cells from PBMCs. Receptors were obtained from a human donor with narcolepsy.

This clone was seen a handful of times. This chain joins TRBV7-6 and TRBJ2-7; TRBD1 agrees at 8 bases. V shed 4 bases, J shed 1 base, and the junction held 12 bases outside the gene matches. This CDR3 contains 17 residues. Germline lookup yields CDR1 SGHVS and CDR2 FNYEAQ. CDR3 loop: CASSSPRKTGGSYEQYF. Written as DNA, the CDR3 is TGTGCCAGCAGCTCGCCGCGGAAAACAGGGGGTTCCTACGAGCAGTACTTC.

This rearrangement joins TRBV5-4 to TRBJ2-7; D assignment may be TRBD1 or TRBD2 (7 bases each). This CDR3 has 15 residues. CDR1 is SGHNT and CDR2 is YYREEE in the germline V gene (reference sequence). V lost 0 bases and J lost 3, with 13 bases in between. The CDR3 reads CASSLGFRGGYEQYF. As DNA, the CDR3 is TGTGCCAGCAGCTTGGGCTTCAGGGGGGGCTACGAGCAGTACTTC.